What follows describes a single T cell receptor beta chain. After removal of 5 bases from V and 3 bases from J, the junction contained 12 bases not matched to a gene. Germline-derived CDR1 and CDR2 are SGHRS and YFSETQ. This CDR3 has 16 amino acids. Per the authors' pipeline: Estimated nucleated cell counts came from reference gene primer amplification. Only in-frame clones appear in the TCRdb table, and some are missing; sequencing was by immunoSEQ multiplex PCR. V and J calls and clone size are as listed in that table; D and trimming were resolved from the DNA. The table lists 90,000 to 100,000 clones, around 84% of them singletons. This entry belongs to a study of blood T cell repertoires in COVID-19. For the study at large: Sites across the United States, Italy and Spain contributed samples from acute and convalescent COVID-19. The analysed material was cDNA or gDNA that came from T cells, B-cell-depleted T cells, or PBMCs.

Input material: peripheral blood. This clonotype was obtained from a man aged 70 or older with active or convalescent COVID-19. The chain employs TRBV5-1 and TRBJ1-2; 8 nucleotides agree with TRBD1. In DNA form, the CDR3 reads TGCGCCAGCAGGTGGGGACAGGAGGCAAAGGACTATGGCTACACCTTC. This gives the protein CASRWGQEAKDYGYTF.